Listed below are T cell receptor beta chains from one sample, sequenced in a study of blood T cell repertoires in COVID-19. Sequenced by immunoSEQ multiplex PCR; TCRdb stores in-frame clones only, minus some. This sample yields 25,000 to 30,000 clones, of which approximately 83% are seen a single time; more than 60% belongs to the top ten. The source material was peripheral blood. Receptors were obtained from a man in his 70s with acute or convalescent COVID-19. CDR3s leave out the opening cysteine and the closing phenylalanine or tryptophan.

j_call	v_call	cdr3_aa
TRBJ2-1	TRBV14	ASSRLTGQQSYNEQF
TRBJ1-3	TRBV4-2	ASSQDPRGNTIY
TRBJ1-4	TRBV2	ASMWTPANEKLF
TRBJ2-5	TRBV7-8	ASSARDWYQETQY
TRBJ2-1	TRBV19	ASSRTSGGRWEQF
TRBJ2-7	TRBV30	AWQGFNSYEQY
TRBJ2-1	TRBV6-2/TRBV6-3	ASSIAGGSSTLDNEQF
TRBJ1-4	TRBV7-2	ASSPGPREWEKLF
TRBJ2-2	TRBV27	ASRLTGTNTGELF
TRBJ2-2	TRBV7-7	ASSLALADTGELF
TRBJ1-6	TRBV13	ASSSFGTADNSPLH
TRBJ2-7	TRBV5-1	ASSLSSSGVPGEQY
TRBJ2-2	TRBV19	ASSISGVAGASSTGELF
TRBJ2-1	TRBV5-6	ASSWLGVTNNEQF
TRBJ2-2	TRBV2	ASSGLAANTGELF
TRBJ1-4	TRBV5-1	ASGRGLEGEKLF